The 24 T cell receptor beta chains below were found in one sample sequenced in a study of shared clonotypes between healthy human individuals. The table came from immunoSEQ multiplex PCR; TCRdb's copy has only in-frame clones and leaves some out. The top ten hold approximately 0.13% of the sample, which has around 2.3 million clones, approximately 94% seen once. Sequenced material: naive CD4+ T cells sorted from blood. The subset is: CD45RA+ positively selected. These receptors were taken from a man aged 18-30 years in good health.

The rearrangement links TRBV6-6 to TRBJ2-7; maybe TRBD2 (6 bases). There are 14 residues in the CDR3. Trimming pared 7 bases from V and 2 bases from J, leaving 15 bases between. Germline V gives CDR1 MNHNY, CDR2 SVGAGI (reference sequence). The CDR3 region is CASTRAEGPYEQYF. The CDR3 coding sequence is TGTGCCAGCACCAGGGCGGAGGGCCCCTACGAGCAGTACTTC.

The chain employs TRBV28 and TRBJ2-3; D assignment may be TRBD1 or TRBD2 (5 bases each). Germline values: CDR1 MDHEN, CDR2 SYDVKM. The CDR3 is made up of 12 amino acids. The ends were cut back, 10 bases at V and 3 bases at J, with 11 bases in the middle. CDR3 sequence: CATSEGTDTQYF. CDR3 nucleotide sequence: TGTGCCACCAGCGAGGGGACAGATACGCAGTATTTT.

V is TRBV6-5 and J is TRBJ2-7; weak D call: TRBD1 (6 bases). This CDR3 region has 14 residues. Between the trimmed V and J ends, which lost 8 bases and 3 bases, there was a span of 17 bases. Germline loops: CDR1 MNHEY, CDR2 SVGAGI. The CDR3 bases are TGTGCCAGCGGACGGACAGCCGAATACTACGAGCAGTACTTC. Its translation: CASGRTAEYYEQYF.

The chain links TRBV6-5 to TRBJ1-3; 7 bases align to TRBD1. Germline CDR1 reads MNHEY; CDR2 reads SVGAGI. With V trimmed by 8 bases and J by 2 bases, 6 bases remained unmatched. This CDR3 spans 14 amino acids. CDR3 in amino acids: CASGTQGAGNTIYF. As DNA, the CDR3 is TGTGCCAGCGGTACTCAGGGGGCTGGAAACACCATATATTTT.

This chain's CDR3 is CASSKPPGRVLFEQYF. The CDR3 DNA sequence: TGTGCCAGCAGTAAACCTCCGGGACGGGTTCTATTCGAGCAGTACTTC. This sequence joins TRBV6-6 and TRBJ2-7; either TRBD1 or TRBD2 may supply D (5 bases each). The V gene lost 5 bases and the J gene lost 6 bases, with 23 bases spanning the gap. This CDR3 region has 16 residues. Germline CDR1 is MNHNY and CDR2 is SVGAGI (reference sequence).

The rearrangement links TRBV30 to TRBJ1-5, with 9 bases aligning to TRBD1. CDR3 length: 18 amino acids. Germline values: CDR1 GTSNPN, CDR2 SVGIG (reference sequence). Germline trimming cut 4 bases from V and 0 bases from J; bases unmatched to any gene: 13. CDR3 region: CAWMRKDRGINSNQPQHF. As DNA, the CDR3 is TGTGCCTGGATGAGGAAGGACAGGGGCATTAATAGCAATCAGCCCCAGCATTTT.

The chain is built from TRBV2 and TRBJ1-5; D unresolved. Germline-derived CDR1 and CDR2 are SNHLY and FYNNEI. The V end lost 5 bases, the J end lost 0 bases, and 11 bases lay between the germline ends. CDR3 length: 15 residues. CDR3 sequence: CASSPSRGSNQPQHF. CDR3 sequence (DNA): TGTGCCAGCAGTCCATCGCGGGGTAGCAATCAGCCCCAGCATTTT. The full variable domain, in which reference TRBV2 and TRBJ1-5 provide the parts outside the CDR3, is EPEVTQTPSHQVTQMGQEVILRCVPISNHLYFYWYRQILGQKVEFLVSFYNNEISEKSEIFDDQFSVERPDGSNFTLKIRSTKLEDSAMYFCASSPSRGSNQPQHFGDGTRLSIL.

CDR3 nucleotide sequence: TGTGCCAGCAGTGAAATACGGGGCCCTAGCACAGATACGCAGTATTTT. Translation: CASSEIRGPSTDTQYF. The gene calls are TRBV25-1 and TRBJ2-3; D tentatively fits TRBD1 or TRBD2 (5 bases each). CDR1 and CDR2 from the germline V gene are MGHDK and SYGVNS. Trimming took 2 bases from V and 0 from J, leaving 12 bases between them. CDR3 length: 16 amino acids.

The chain couples TRBV11-2 to TRBJ2-1, with 9 bases aligning to TRBD1. The V segment lost 6 bases and the J segment 1 base; nucleotides outside the gene matches: 10. From germline, CDR1 is SGHAT and CDR2 FQNNGV. The CDR3 sequence is 17 residues long. The CDR3 sequence: CASSQTGGKGSYNEQFF. CDR3 DNA: TGTGCCAGCAGTCAAACAGGGGGCAAGGGGTCCTACAATGAGCAGTTCTTC.

As regards this clone: Sequence at one end of the junction differs from germline and may be a read error. This rearrangement joins TRBV2 to TRBJ2-1; no clear D. Germline V gives CDR1 SNHLY, CDR2 FYNNEI. The CDR3 sequence is 13 residues long. The CDR3 DNA is TGTGCCACCAGTGCTTACGGGTTGAATGAGCAGTTCTTC. This encodes CATSAYGLNEQFF.

The rearrangement links TRBV12-1 to TRBJ2-5. TRBV12-1 is tagged as a pseudogene. CDR3 size: 16 residues. CDR3 loop: CASSFARVGYQETQYF. CDR3 DNA: TGTGCCAGCAGCTTTGCAAGGGTGGGGTACCAAGAGACCCAGTACTTC.

This clone was observed a single time. V and J are TRBV4-1 and TRBJ2-5; D remains ambiguous. From germline, CDR1 is MGHRA and CDR2 YSYEKL. V shed 8 bases and J shed 4 bases, with 14 bases lying between them. This CDR3 is built from 13 residues. CDR3 nucleotide sequence: TGCGCCAGCTCTCCAAGTATGTTAGAGACCCAGTACTTC. Translating it yields CASSPSMLETQYF.

This clone was detected once. The chain uses TRBV30 and TRBJ1-1; possibly TRBD1 for D (6 bases). In germline, CDR1 is GTSNPN, CDR2 SVGIG (reference sequence). This CDR3 has 13 residues. V lost 7 bases to trimming and J lost 3 bases, with 15 bases between them. Here the CDR3 reads CAYCQGMDTEAFF. CDR3 nucleotides: TGTGCCTACTGTCAGGGGATGGACACTGAAGCTTTCTTT.

This chain joins TRBV18 and TRBJ2-2, with D hard to call. There are 14 residues in the CDR3. Germline assignment: CDR1 KGHSH and CDR2 LQKENI. The V end was cut by 0 bases, the J end by 5 bases, with 7 bases between. The CDR3 region has the DNA TGTGCCAGCTCACCACCTAGGGCAACCGGGGAGCTGTTTTTT. Residues: CASSPPRATGELFF.

This chain connects TRBV13 to TRBJ1-1; D gene ambiguous. CDR1 PRHDT and CDR2 FYEKMQ come from the germline V gene (reference sequence). The CDR3 runs 14 residues. Here the CDR3 reads CANERRYPNTEAFF. CDR3 nucleotide sequence: TGTGCTAACGAGAGAAGGTACCCAAACACTGAAGCTTTCTTT.

This clone was seen just once. The chain has TRBV18 and TRBJ1-5; D call uncertain. Germline CDR1 reads KGHSH; CDR2 reads LQKENI. This CDR3 has 19 amino acids. Trimming took 2 bases from V and 4 from J, leaving 24 bases between them. CDR3 sequence (DNA): TGTGCCAGCTCACCAGTATTTGTCCGGGCAAACGAGGGTAATCAGCCCCAGCATTTT. This sequence encodes CASSPVFVRANEGNQPQHF. Full variable domain (remainder filled in from reference TRBV18 and TRBJ1-5): NAGVMQNPRHLVRRRGQEARLRCSPMKGHSHVYWYRQLPEEGLKFMVYLQKENIIDESGMPKERFSAEFPKEGPSILRIQQVVRGDSAAYFCASSPVFVRANEGNQPQHFGDGTRLSIL.

The gene calls are TRBV11-2 and TRBJ2-7; D gene uncertain. The V gene's germline CDR1 is SGHAT and CDR2 FQNNGV. CDR3 length equals 14 residues. V dropped 5 bases and J dropped 0 bases, with 11 bases sitting between them. The CDR3 DNA is TGTGCCAGCAGCCCGACAAGGAGCTCCTACGAGCAGTACTTC. This sequence encodes CASSPTRSSYEQYF.

The CDR3 DNA sequence: TGTGCCACCAGCAGAAGACTAGCTGAGACCCAGTACTTC. Translated: CATSRRLAETQYF. The gene calls are TRBV15 and TRBJ2-5, with 7 bases aligning to TRBD2. Trimming took 2 bases from V and 5 from J; bases not matched to a gene: 2. The germline gives CDR1 LNHNV, CDR2 YYDKDF (reference sequence). The CDR3 runs 13 residues. The variable domain in full, completed from reference TRBV15 and TRBJ2-5, reads DAMVIQNPRYQVTQFGKPVTLSCSQTLNHNVMYWYQQKSSQAPKLLFHYYDKDFNNEADTPDNFQSRRPNTSFCFLDIRSPGLGDTAMYLCATSRRLAETQYFGPGTRLLVL.

The CDR3 region has the DNA TGCGCCAGCAGCTTGGAGGGGCCTGTAGTTTCACCCCTCCACTTT. Encoded protein: CASSLEGPVVSPLHF. The chain joins TRBV5-1 to TRBJ1-6, with a tentative D call TRBD1 (5 bases). The ends were cut back, 0 bases at V and 9 bases at J, with 13 bases in the middle. Per the germline V gene, CDR1 is SGHRS and CDR2 is YFSETQ. The CDR3 covers 15 residues.

V gene TRBV6-1 combines with J gene TRBJ1-4; D possibly corresponds to TRBD1 (6 bases). Germline CDR1 reads MNHNS; CDR2 reads SASEGT. This CDR3 comprises 13 residues. The V and J ends lost 8 bases and 8 bases respectively, with 15 bases between them. CDR3 sequence (DNA): TGTGCCAGCCTCCAGACAGGTCTGGAAAAACTGTTTTTT. Protein: CASLQTGLEKLFF.

V and J are TRBV18 and TRBJ2-3, with D perhaps TRBD1 (6 bases). The germline V gene encodes CDR1 KGHSH and CDR2 LQKENI. Trimming cost V 5 bases and J 6 bases, with 9 bases left between them. The CDR3 covers 12 residues. This CDR3 is CASSNQGDTQYF. The DNA of the CDR3 is TGTGCCAGCTCAAACCAGGGGGATACGCAGTATTTT.

This chain's CDR3 is CASRPGQGWQPQHF. Here the CDR3 DNA reads TGTGCCAGCAGACCCGGACAGGGCTGGCAGCCCCAGCATTTT. J is TRBJ1-5 and V is TRBV6-6; 8 bases align to TRBD1. V gave up 6 bases and J gave up 7 bases; unmatched junction bases: 8. The CDR3 is 14 amino acids. Germline CDR1 MNHNY, CDR2 SVGAGI (reference sequence).

The chain joins TRBV9 to TRBJ2-3; D may match TRBD1 or TRBD2 (7 bases each). The CDR3 length is 19 residues. Trimming took 1 base from V and 0 from J, leaving 21 bases between them. Germline CDR1 SGDLS, CDR2 YYNGEE. Written as DNA, the CDR3 is TGTGCCAGCAGCGTAAAGGGAGGGGGCAGGGCCTATAGCACAGATACGCAGTATTTT. Encoded protein: CASSVKGGGRAYSTDTQYF.

This clone was picked up one time. This rearrangement joins TRBV5-3 to TRBJ2-1; 13 nucleotides agree with TRBD2. TRBV5-3 is an ORF for which the function is uncertain. This CDR3 is 20 amino acids long. After removal of 0 bases from V and 4 bases from J, the junction contained 13 bases not matched to a gene. The CDR3: CARSLEVTSGGPRLYNEQFF. As DNA, the CDR3 is TGTGCCAGAAGCTTGGAGGTGACTAGCGGGGGGCCTAGGCTTTACAATGAGCAGTTCTTC.